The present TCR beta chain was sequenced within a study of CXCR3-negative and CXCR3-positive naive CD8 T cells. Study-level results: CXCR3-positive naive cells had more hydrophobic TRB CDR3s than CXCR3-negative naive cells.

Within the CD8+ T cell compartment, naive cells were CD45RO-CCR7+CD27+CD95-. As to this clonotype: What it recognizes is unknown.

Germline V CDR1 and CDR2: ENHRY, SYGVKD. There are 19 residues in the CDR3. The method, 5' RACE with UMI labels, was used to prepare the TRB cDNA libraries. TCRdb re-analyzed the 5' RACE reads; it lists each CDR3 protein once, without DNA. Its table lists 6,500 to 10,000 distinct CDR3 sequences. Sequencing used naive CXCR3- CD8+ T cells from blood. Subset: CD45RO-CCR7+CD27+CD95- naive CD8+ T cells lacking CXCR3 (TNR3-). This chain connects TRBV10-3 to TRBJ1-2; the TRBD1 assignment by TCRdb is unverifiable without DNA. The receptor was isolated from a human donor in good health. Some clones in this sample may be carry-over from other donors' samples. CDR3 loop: CAISEGQGTAGAIPYGYTF.